The 7 T cell receptor beta chains in this list originate from one sample, sequenced in a study of blood T cell repertoires in COVID-19. This table comes from immunoSEQ multiplex PCR, and its TCRdb copy is limited to in-frame clones, with some not included. This table has 65,000 to 85,000 clones, approximately 90% appearing once. The sample was peripheral blood. The receptor source for this set is a human donor in a cohort sampled during active COVID-19.

The genes are TRBV9 and TRBJ1-1; D unclear. Germline CDR1 reads SGDLS; CDR2 reads YYNGEE. Trimming cost V 0 bases and J 2 bases, with 5 bases left between them. This CDR3 spans 13 amino acids. CDR3 in amino acids: CASSVALNTEAFF. The CDR3 nucleotides are TGTGCCAGCAGCGTAGCACTTAACACTGAAGCTTTCTTT.

This sequence joins TRBV29-1 and TRBJ2-3; D is uncertain. The CDR3 has 14 residues. V was trimmed by 7 bases and J by 2 bases, leaving 16 bases between them. Germline assignment: CDR1 SQVTM and CDR2 ANQGSEA. CDR3 in amino acids: CSGAEYRYTDTQYF. The CDR3 DNA is TGCAGCGGGGCTGAGTACCGATACACAGATACGCAGTATTTT.

This chain links TRBV6-2 or TRBV6-3 with TRBJ2-2; D might be TRBD1 (5 bases). The CDR3 length is 13 residues. Germline V lookup: CDR1 MNHEY, CDR2 SVGEGT. The germline V and J ends were trimmed by 6 bases and 5 bases, with 10 bases remaining between them. CDR3 sequence: CASSQTVTGELFF. The CDR3 DNA sequence: TGTGCCAGCAGCCAGACAGTTACCGGGGAGCTGTTTTTT.

A few counts support this clone. The same CDR3 is also encoded by other DNA sequences in this sample. The V call is TRBV7-2, the J call TRBJ2-7, with 11 bases identical to TRBD2. The CDR3 is made up of 15 amino acids. Germline CDR1 reads SGHTA; CDR2 reads FQGNSA. With 6 bases clipped from V and 0 bases from J, the junction kept 4 bases outside the gene matches. The CDR3 coding sequence is TGTGCCAGCAGTTTAACTAGCGGGAGCTCCTACGAGCAGTACTTC. Protein product: CASSLTSGSSYEQYF.

The CDR3 coding sequence is TGTGCCAGCAGCTTAGCCCCCCTTTCGGGCAATCAGCCCCAGCATTTT. It encodes CASSLAPLSGNQPQHF. This rearrangement joins TRBV7-8 to TRBJ1-5; no clear D gene. The CDR3 is made up of 16 amino acids. V was pared by 0 bases and J by 2 bases, with 11 bases between. Germline-derived CDR1 and CDR2 are SGHVS and FQNEAQ.

The gene calls are TRBV7-9 and TRBJ1-5, with 10 bases aligning to TRBD1. This CDR3 spans 16 amino acids. Germline trimming cut 4 bases from V and 1 base from J; bases unmatched to any gene: 4. Germline lookup yields CDR1 SEHNR and CDR2 FQNEAQ (reference sequence). CDR3 residues: CASSSTGGRSNQPQHF. CDR3 DNA: TGTGCCAGCAGCTCGACAGGGGGCAGGAGCAATCAGCCCCAGCATTTT.

V and J are TRBV6-1 and TRBJ2-2, with TRBD1 matching 7 bases. The CDR3 extends over 18 amino acids. The J segment lost 1 base and the V segment lost 4 bases, leaving 12 bases of the junction unmatched. CDR1 and CDR2 from the germline V gene are MNHNS and SASEGT. CDR3 nucleotides: TGTGCCAGCAGTGGAGTTACCAGGGGGATTGGGAACACCGGGGAGCTGTTTTTT. This translates into CASSGVTRGIGNTGELFF.